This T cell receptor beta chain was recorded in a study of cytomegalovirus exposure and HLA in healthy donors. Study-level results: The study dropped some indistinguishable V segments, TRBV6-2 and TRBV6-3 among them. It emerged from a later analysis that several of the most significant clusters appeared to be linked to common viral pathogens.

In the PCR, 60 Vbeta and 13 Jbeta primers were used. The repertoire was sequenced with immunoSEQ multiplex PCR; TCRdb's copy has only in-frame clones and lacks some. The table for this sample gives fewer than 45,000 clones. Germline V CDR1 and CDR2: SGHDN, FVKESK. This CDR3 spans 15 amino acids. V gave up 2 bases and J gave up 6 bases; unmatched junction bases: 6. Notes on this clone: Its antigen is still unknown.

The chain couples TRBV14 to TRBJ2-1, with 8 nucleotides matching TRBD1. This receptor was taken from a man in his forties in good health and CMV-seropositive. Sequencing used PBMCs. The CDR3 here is CASSQWGTGGNEQFF. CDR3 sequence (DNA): TGTGCCAGCAGCCAATGGGGTACAGGGGGCAATGAGCAGTTCTTC. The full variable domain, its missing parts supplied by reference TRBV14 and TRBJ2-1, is EAGVTQFPSHSVIEKGQTVTLRCDPISGHDNLYWYRRVMGKEIKFLLHFVKESKQDESGMPNNRFLAERTGGTYSTLKVQPAELEDSGVYFCASSQWGTGGNEQFFGPGTRLTVL.